This T cell receptor beta chain comes out of a study of blood T cell repertoires in COVID-19. This CDR3 region has 13 residues. Trimming left V 7 bases short and J 3 bases short, with 10 bases between. The germline CDR1 and CDR2 sequences are MDHEN and SYDVKM. Repertoires were generated with immunoSEQ multiplex PCR, while TCRdb's copy carries only in-frame clones and drops some. Of a few hundred thousand clones in the sample, 88% were seen once. Input material: peripheral blood. The sequence was collected from a woman under 40 with COVID-19, enrolled during active disease. The chain combines TRBV28 with TRBJ1-5; weak D call: TRBD1 (6 bases). CDR3 region: CASIRGINQPQHF. Here the CDR3 DNA reads TGTGCCAGCATCAGGGGCATCAATCAGCCCCAGCATTTT.